The source of this T cell receptor beta chain is a study of T cells expressing NK-cell markers. TCRdb re-called the 5' RACE reads and shows each CDR3 protein once, DNA omitted. The sample has 500,000 to 600,000 distinct CDR3 sequences; the top ten hold approximately 3.6%. Sequencing input: blood T cells: a sorted CD56 or NKG2C T cell subset, CD4+ or CD8+ T cells, or bulk PBMC T cells (not recorded which). The sequence was collected from a man aged 18 to 30 in good health.

CDR3 region: CSVSEGNQPQHF. The rearrangement joins TRBV29-1 to TRBJ1-5. The CDR3 runs to 12 residues. Germline CDR1 SQVTM, CDR2 ANQGSEA. Together with reference TRBV29-1 and TRBJ1-5, the CDR3 gives the full variable domain: SAVISQKPSRDICQRGTSLTIQCQVDSQVTMMFWYRQQPGQSLTLIATANQGSEATYESGFVIDKFPISRPNLTFSTLTVSNMSPEDSSIYLCSVSEGNQPQHFGDGTRLSIL.